This T cell receptor beta chain was sequenced during a study of cytomegalovirus exposure and HLA in healthy donors. In regard to this clone: What it recognizes is unknown.

Some clones are missing from TCRdb's copy, which holds only in-frame ones; the method was immunoSEQ multiplex PCR. The sample contains 65,000 to 95,000 clones, approximately 95% of which appear only once. The CDR3 spans 14 residues. Trimming took off 0 bases at V and 6 bases at J, with 12 bases between the two ends. Germline V gives CDR1 SGHNT, CDR2 YYREEE (reference sequence). Study results and limitations: Among TCR sequences, most were rare, though some public TCRs appeared in many donors.

The chain employs TRBV5-4 and TRBJ1-2; no clear D gene. The source is a man aged 18 to 30 in good health and CMV-seronegative. The sample was PBMCs. The CDR3 DNA reads TGTGCCAGCAGCTTGGCCACAACCCAAGATGGCTACACCTTC. It specifies CASSLATTQDGYTF.